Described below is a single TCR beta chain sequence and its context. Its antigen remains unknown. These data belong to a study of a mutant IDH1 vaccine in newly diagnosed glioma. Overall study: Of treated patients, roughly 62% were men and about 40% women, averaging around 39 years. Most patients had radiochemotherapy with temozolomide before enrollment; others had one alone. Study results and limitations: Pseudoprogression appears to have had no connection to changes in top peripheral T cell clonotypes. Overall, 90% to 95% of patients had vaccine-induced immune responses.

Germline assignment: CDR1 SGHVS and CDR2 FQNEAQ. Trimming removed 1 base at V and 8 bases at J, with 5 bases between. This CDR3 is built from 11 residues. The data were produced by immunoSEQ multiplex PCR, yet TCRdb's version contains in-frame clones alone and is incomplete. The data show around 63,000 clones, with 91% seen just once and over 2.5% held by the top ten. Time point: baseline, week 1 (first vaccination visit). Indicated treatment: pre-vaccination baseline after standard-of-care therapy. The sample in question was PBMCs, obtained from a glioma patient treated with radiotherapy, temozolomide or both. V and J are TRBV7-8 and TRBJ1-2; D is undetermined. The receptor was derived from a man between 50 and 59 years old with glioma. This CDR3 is CASSLDGGYTF. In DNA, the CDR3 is TGTGCCAGCAGCTTAGACGGGGGCTACACCTTC.